This T cell receptor beta chain originates from a study of naive CD8 T cells in extremely preterm neonates. Study-level points and caveats: Preterm CDR3s were shorter than older groups', with fewer N additions and less trimming.

Clones were sequenced by immunoSEQ multiplex PCR, and TCRdb holds only the in-frame ones, with some missing. This sample yields about 7,500 clones, of which approximately 98% are seen a single time; around 0.36% belongs to the top ten. As regards this clone: Its matching antigen is unknown.

This CDR3 has 16 residues. Germline V gives CDR1 MGHRA, CDR2 YSYEKL. V dropped 5 bases and J dropped 5; count of bases not matched to a gene: 10. Deliveries were elective term cesareans at about 37-42 weeks, with no labor or membrane rupture. The sample holds sorted live naive CD8+ CD45RA+CCR7+ T cells. About 17,000 to 100,000 naive CD8+ T cells were sorted per sample. This TCR derives from a newborn in good health. The gene calls are TRBV4-1 and TRBJ2-2, with 8 bases identical to TRBD2. Material for sequencing was naive CD8+ T cells from cord blood. In DNA form, the CDR3 reads TGCGCCAGCAGCGGTGTGCGGGGGGCCCTAACCGGGGAGCTGTTTTTT. This gives the protein CASSGVRGALTGELFF.